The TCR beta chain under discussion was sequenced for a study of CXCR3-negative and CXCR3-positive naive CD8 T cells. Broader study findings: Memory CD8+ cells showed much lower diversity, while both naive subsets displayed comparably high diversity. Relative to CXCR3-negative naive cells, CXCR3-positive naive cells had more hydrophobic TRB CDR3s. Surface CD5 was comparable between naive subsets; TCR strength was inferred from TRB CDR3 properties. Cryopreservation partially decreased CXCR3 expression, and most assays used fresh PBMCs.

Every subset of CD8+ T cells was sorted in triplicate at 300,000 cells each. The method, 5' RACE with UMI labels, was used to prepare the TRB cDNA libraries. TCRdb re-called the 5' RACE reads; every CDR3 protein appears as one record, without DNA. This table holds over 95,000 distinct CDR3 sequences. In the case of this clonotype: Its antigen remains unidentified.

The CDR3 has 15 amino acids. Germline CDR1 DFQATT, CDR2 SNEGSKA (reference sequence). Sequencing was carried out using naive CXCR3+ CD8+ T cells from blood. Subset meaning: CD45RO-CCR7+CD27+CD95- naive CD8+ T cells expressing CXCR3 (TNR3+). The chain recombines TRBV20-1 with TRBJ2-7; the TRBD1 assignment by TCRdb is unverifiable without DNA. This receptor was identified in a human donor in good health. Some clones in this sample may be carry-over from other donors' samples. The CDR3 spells CSARDGTAPDYEQYF.